This T cell receptor (beta chain) was recorded in a study of T cells in Graves' hyperthyroidism and ophthalmopathy. Whole-study findings and limits: Prediction of ophthalmopathy progression came a median roughly 7.1 months pre-onset. Also found in blood were most expanded thyroid clonotypes above 0.001.

This clonotype was seen only a few times. Antigen specificity is unknown. The CDR3 covers 14 residues. Germline assignment: CDR1 SNHLY and CDR2 FYNNEI. V dropped 3 bases and J dropped 4 bases, with 9 bases sitting between them. Those patients with uncontrolled infection, other autoimmune disease, pregnancy or lactation were excluded. Thyroid ultrasound, orbital computed tomography, clinical symptoms, and serum thyroxine and TRAb underpinned diagnoses. It was RNA transcripts that yielded the amplified TCR beta CDR3 regions. Carried out on the TCR CDR3, a first-round RT-PCR used the HTBI primer set. TCRdb passed the multiplex PCR reads through MiXCR, listing each CDR3 protein once. This table has hundreds of thousands of distinct CDR3 sequences, roughly 45% appearing once.

The sample comprised peripheral blood or thyroid tissue (not recorded which). The origin of this receptor is an adult man with Graves' disease, either hyperthyroidism or ophthalmopathy (not recorded which). The chain has TRBV2 and TRBJ1-4; D not certain. Written as DNA, the CDR3 is TGTGCCAGCAGTGAGCAGCCGGGTAATGAAAAACTGTTTTTT. It encodes CASSEQPGNEKLFF.